The entry below describes one TCR beta chain. Its antigen remains undetermined. No much larger clonotype is one base removed from it; base qualities were not supplied. The data were taken from a study of T cell responses to AZD1222 COVID-19 vaccine (dated by TCRdb to the early 2020s). For the study in its entirety: AZD1222 recipients whose second dose came at about 4 weeks and those whose second dose came at about 12 weeks were combined into one group, since spike-specific TCR depth and breadth did not differ between the two schedules. A total of about 230 trial participants underwent TCR sequencing, of whom about 200 received two doses of AZD1222 and about 26 received two doses of the MenACWY control vaccine. Trial participants were enrolled by age into subgroups of 18-55, 56-69 and 70-plus years, and roughly 150, 30 and 60 TCR-sequenced participants, respectively, were included in these subgroups.

Overall study outcomes, separate from this receptor: Participants were mostly white British and included more females than males, and it was suggested by the authors that clonal diversity may have been underestimated. No day 14 peak-response samples were available, so repertoires were characterized only after the peak T cell response. Spike-specific TCR breadth and depth rose significantly after two AZD1222 doses compared with day 0 and with MenACWY recipients. Conclusions about previously exposed vaccinees were limited because only 5 or 6 AZD1222 recipients were SARS-CoV-2 seropositive at baseline. The whole spike protein was spanned by vaccine-associated CD4 TCRs, and dominant responses were seen in regions 160-218 and 743-854. Reportedly, close to half of the unique spike-specific TCRs recognized epitopes lying outside the regions that are mutated in the B.1.351 and B.1.1.7 variants. The 56-69-year group was small, and its depth increase did not reach significance, likely because of low power.

The CDR3 regions of human TCRbeta chains were analyzed by immunosequencing. In the source study's methods: Repertoire TCRs were matched against a reference library of SARS-CoV-2-specific TCRs generated with the MIRA antigen-specificity platform. Breadth was defined as the fraction of unique TCRs that were SARS-CoV-2-associated. Depth was defined as the fraction of total T cells that were SARS-CoV-2-associated. Using the MIRA data, every spike-specific TCR was mapped to the spike region that the TCR reacted to and assigned to either a CD4 or a CD8 class. Log10-transformed breadth and depth values were compared by one-way ANOVA with Sidak's multiple comparisons tests. Drawn from immuneACCESS, this table holds only the in-frame rearrangements with V and J called that TCRdb kept. Clones are partly lost; checked studies trace under half to an unresolved V gene and leave the rest unexplained. The DNA gave D and trimming, while V, J and clone size come from that table. This sample holds some 82,000 clones; 70% to 90% were observed only once. The ten top clones hold 5% to 6% of the sample.

Per the publication, the time point label means: baseline before first vaccination. Vaccinee samples came from UK trials COV001 and COV002, including a single-blind randomized controlled phase 2/3 trial of AZD1222 (ChAdOx1 nCoV-19) in healthy adults. For TCRbeta chain sequencing, PBMC samples were collected from trial participants at day 0 and at day 28 after the second dose. For this chain, trimming is 5 bases at the V end and 1 base at the J end, and the number of junction bases without a gene match is 9. From the cysteine through the phenylalanine, the CDR3 covers 16 amino acids. The kept DNA is CDR3 alone, 48 bases in frame from the first base. CDR1 and CDR2 are drawn from the germline V gene: SGHAT, FQNNGV.

The sequence was obtained from an adult in good health. Recombination connected TRBV11-2 to TRBJ1-1, and TRBD1 aligns with 8 junction nucleotides. Sequenced here: peripheral blood, sampled on day 0 of AZD1222 vaccination. The nucleotide sequence is TGTGCCAGCAGCATTGCCGGGACAGGACAGAACACTGAAGCTTTCTTT. This sequence encodes CASSIAGTGQNTEAFF. Extended through the reference TRBV11-2 and TRBJ1-1 proteins, this CDR3 yields the full variable domain: EAGVAQSPRYKIIEKRQSVAFWCNPISGHATLYWYQQILGQGPKLLIQFQNNGVVDDSQLPKDRFSAERLKGVDSTLKIQPAKLEDSAVYLCASSIAGTGQNTEAFFGQGTRLTVV.